This T cell receptor (beta chain) comes out of a study of identical twins. Template switching added a universal primer binding site, and final cDNA carried unique molecular identifiers. TCRdb itself ran the 5' RACE reads through MiXCR, one entry per CDR3 protein. This repertoire shows approximately 230,000 distinct CDR3 sequences, 6.5% found once; its top ten account for about 14%. Germline CDR1 reads LNHDA; CDR2 reads SQIVND (reference sequence). This CDR3 is 17 amino acids long. V was shortened by 0 bases and J by 0 bases, with 12 bases between the two germline ends. This sample also appeared in a second study, on T cells expressing NK-cell markers.

The genes are TRBV19 and TRBJ2-1; no firm D call. The source of this sequence is a young woman in good health. The sequenced sample was CD8+ T cells sorted from blood. The CDR3 region is CASSIESRLSSYNEQFF. The CDR3 DNA reads as TGTGCCAGTAGTATAGAGTCCCGATTGAGCTCCTACAATGAGCAGTTCTTC.